The T cell receptor (beta chain) under discussion was sequenced for a study of PD-1 blockade in classical Hodgkin lymphoma. Study-level findings and limits: Relapsed/refractory patients reportedly had lower baseline diversity than newly diagnosed patients. Lower baseline TCR diversity marked trial partial responders and progressors. Why repertoires differed is undefined; disease activity or prior therapy possibly contributed.

Germline-derived CDR1 and CDR2 are MNHEY and SMNVEV (reference sequence). V lost 5 bases, J lost 7 bases, and 8 bases stayed unmatched. The CDR3 is made up of 15 amino acids. Method: immunoSEQ multiplex PCR; TCRdb's copy keeps in-frame clones and lacks some. The table includes about 94,000 clones, 89% detected once. All patients relapsed after autologous stem cell transplantation, and brentuximab vedotin exposure varied. Each best response was a complete response, a partial response or progressive disease. With regard to this clone: Antigen: not known.

The clonotype was recovered from a human donor with classical Hodgkin lymphoma. Material: peripheral blood mononuclear cells (PBMCs), obtained before the second cycle of nivolumab. The chain combines TRBV27 with TRBJ1-5; TRBD1 aligns across 10 bases. In nucleotides, the CDR3 is TGTGCCAGCAGTCCCGACAGGGGGCGATTCCAGCCCCAGCATTTT. This gives the protein CASSPDRGRFQPQHF.